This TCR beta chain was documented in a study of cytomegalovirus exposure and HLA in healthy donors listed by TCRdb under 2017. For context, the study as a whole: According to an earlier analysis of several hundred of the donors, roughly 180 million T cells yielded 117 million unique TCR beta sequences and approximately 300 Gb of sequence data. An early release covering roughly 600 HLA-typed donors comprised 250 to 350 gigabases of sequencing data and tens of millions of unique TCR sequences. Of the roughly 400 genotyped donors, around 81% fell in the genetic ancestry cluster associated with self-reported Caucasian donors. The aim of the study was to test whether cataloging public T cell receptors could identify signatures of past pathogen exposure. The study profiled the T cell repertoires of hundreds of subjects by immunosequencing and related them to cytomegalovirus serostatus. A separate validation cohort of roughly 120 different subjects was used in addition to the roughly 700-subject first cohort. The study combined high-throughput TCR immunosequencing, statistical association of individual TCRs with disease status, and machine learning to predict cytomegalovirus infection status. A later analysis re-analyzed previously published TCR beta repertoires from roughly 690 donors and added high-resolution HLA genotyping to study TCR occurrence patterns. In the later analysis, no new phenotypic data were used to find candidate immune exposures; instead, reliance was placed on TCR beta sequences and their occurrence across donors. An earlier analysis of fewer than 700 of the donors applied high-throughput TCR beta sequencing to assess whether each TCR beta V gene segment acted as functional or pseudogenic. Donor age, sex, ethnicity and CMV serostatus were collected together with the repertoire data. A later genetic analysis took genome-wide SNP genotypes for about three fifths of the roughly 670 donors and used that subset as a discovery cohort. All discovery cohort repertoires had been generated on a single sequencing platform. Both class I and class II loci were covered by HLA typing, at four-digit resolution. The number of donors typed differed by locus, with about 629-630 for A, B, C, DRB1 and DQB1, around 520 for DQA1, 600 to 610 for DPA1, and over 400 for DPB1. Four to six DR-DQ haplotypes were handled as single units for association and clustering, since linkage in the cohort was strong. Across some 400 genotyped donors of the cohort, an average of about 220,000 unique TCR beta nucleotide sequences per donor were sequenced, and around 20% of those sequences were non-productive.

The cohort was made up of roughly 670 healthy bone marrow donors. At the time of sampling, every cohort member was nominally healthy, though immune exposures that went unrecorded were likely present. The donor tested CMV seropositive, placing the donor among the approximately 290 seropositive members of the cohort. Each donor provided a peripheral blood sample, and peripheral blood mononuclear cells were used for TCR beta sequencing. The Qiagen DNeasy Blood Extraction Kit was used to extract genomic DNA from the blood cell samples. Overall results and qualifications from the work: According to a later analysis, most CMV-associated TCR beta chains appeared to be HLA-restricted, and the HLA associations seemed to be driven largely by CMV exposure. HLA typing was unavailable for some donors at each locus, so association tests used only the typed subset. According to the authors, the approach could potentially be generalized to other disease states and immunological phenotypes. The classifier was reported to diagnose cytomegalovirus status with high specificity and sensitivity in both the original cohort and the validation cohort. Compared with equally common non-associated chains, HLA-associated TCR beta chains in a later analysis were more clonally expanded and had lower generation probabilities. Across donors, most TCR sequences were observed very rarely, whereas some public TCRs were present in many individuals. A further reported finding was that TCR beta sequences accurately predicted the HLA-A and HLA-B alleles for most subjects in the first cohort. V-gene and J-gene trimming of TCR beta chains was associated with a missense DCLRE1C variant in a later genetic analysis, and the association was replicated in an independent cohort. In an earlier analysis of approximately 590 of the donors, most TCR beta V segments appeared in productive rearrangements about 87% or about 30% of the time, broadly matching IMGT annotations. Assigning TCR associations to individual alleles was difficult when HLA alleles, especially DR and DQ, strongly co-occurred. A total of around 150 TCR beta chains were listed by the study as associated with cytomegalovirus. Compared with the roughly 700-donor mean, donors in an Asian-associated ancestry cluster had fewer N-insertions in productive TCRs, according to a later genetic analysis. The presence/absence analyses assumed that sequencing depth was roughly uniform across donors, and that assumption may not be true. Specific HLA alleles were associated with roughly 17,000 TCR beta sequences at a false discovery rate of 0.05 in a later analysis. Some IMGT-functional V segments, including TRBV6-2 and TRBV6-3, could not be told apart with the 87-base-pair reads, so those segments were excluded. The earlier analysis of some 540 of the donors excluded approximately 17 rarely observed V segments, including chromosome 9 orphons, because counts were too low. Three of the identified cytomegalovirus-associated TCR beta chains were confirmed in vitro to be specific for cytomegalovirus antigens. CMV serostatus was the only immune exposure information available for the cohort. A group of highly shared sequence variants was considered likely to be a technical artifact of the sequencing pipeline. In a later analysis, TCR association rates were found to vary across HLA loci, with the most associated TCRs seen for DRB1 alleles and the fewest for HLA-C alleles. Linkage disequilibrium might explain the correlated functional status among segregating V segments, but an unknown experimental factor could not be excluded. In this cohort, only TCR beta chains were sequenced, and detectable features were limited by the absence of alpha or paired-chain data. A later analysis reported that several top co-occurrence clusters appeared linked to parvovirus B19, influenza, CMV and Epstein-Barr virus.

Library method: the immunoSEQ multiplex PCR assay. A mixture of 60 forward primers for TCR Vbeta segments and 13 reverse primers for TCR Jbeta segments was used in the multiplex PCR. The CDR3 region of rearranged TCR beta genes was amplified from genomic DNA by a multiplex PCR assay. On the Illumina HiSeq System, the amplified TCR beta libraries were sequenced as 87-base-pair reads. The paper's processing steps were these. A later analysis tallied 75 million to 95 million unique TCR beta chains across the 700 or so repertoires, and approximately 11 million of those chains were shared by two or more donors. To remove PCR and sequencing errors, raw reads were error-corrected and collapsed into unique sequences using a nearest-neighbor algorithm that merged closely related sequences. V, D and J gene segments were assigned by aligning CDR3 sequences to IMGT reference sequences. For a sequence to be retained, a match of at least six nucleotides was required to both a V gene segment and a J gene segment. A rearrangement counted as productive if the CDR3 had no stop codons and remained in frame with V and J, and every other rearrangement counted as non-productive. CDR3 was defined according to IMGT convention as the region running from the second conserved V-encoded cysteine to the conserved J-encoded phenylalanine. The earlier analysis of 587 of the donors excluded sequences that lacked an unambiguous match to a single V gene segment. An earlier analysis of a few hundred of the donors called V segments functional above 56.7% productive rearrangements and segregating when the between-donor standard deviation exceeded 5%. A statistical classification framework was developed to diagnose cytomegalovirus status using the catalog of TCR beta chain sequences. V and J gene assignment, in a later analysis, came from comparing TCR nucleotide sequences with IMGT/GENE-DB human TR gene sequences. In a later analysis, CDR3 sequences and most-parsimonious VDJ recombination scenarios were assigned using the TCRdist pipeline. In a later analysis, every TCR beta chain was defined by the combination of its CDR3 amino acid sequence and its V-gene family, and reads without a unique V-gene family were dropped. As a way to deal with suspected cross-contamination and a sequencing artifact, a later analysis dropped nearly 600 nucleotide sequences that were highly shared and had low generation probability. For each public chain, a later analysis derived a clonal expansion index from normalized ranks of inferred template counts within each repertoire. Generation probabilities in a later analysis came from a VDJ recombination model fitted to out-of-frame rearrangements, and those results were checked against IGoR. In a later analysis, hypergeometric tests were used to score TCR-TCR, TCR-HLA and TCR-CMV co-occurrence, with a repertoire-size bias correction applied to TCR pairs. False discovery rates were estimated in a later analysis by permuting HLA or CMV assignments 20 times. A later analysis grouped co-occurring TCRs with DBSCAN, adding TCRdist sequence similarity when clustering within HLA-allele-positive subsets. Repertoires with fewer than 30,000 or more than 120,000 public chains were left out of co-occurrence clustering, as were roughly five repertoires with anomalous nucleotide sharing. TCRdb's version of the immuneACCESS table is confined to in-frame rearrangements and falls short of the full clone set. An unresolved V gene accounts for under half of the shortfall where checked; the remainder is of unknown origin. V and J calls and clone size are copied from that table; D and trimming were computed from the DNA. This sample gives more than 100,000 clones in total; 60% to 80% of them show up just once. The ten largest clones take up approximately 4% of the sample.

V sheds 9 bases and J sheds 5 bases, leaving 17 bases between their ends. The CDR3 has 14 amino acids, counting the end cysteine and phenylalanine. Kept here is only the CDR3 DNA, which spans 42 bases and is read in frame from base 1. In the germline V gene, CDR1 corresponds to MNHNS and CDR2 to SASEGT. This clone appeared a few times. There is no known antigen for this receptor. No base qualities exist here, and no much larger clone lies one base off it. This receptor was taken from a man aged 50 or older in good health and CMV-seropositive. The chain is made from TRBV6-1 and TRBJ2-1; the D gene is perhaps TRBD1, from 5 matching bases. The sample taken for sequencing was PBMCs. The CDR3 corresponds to CASFSGSLDNEQFF. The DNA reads TGTGCCAGTTTCTCAGGGTCGTTGGACAATGAGCAGTTCTTC.